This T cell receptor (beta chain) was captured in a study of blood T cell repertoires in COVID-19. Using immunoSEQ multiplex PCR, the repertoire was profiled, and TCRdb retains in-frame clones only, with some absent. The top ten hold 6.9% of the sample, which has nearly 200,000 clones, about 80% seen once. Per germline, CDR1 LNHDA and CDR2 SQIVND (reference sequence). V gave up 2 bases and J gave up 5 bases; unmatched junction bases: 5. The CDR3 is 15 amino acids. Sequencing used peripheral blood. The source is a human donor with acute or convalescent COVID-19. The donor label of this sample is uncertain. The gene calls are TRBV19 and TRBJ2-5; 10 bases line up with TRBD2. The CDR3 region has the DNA TGTGCCAGTAGTATACGAGCGGGAGGGTTCGAGACCCAGTACTTC. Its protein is CASSIRAGGFETQYF.